The 3 T cell receptor beta chains listed next were all sequenced from one sample in a study of B cell selection in AIRE deficiency. The sorted conventional CD4 T cells were gated as CD4+CD127+. The data were produced by immunoSEQ multiplex PCR, yet TCRdb's version contains in-frame clones alone and is incomplete. The profile shows 20,000 to 25,000 clones, around 97% of them singletons. Sequences were obtained from conventional CD4+ T cells sorted from PBMCs. These receptors originate from a human donor with AIRE deficiency.

The rearrangement joins TRBV4-1 to TRBJ1-3, with 7 bases matching TRBD1. CDR1 and CDR2 from the germline V gene are MGHRA and YSYEKL. There are 17 residues in the CDR3. V lost 1 base to trimming and J lost 4 bases; unmatched junction nucleotides: 10. The CDR3 reads CASSQGSQGVRGNTIYF. The CDR3 DNA is TGCGCCAGCAGCCAAGGGAGTCAGGGGGTGAGAGGAAACACCATATATTTT.

The CDR3 is CARSLTDEVGEAFF. The CDR3 bases are TGTGCCAGAAGCTTAACAGACGAGGTGGGTGAAGCTTTCTTT. This chain joins TRBV5-3 and TRBJ1-1, with unresolved D. TRBV5-3 is sorted into the ORF group, with uncertain function. The ends were cut back, 2 bases at V and 7 bases at J, with 15 bases in the middle. The length of the CDR3 is 14 residues.

The rearrangement joins TRBV6-1 to TRBJ2-2; the D gene is possibly TRBD1 (5 bases). The CDR3 has 16 amino acids. Trimming removed 0 bases at V and 3 bases at J, with 11 bases between. The V gene's germline CDR1 is MNHNS and CDR2 SASEGT. The CDR3 loop reads CASSEALGVDTGELFF. CDR3 nucleotides: TGTGCCAGCAGTGAAGCTTTAGGGGTGGACACCGGGGAGCTGTTTTTT.